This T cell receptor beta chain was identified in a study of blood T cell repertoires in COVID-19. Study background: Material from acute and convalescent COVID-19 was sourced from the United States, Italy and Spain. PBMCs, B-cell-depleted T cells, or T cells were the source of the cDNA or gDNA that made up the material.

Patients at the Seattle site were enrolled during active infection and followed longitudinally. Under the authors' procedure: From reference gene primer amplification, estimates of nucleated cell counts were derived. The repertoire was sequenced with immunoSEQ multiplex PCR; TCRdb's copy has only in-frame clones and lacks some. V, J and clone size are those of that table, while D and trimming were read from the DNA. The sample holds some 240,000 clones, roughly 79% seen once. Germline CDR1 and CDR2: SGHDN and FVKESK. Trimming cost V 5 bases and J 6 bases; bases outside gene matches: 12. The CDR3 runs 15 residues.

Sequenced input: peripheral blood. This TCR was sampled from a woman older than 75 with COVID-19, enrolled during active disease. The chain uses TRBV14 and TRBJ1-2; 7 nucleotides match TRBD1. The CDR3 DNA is TGTGCCAGCAGCGTCCGACAGGGTTTGTTTGATGGCTACACCTTC. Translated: CASSVRQGLFDGYTF.